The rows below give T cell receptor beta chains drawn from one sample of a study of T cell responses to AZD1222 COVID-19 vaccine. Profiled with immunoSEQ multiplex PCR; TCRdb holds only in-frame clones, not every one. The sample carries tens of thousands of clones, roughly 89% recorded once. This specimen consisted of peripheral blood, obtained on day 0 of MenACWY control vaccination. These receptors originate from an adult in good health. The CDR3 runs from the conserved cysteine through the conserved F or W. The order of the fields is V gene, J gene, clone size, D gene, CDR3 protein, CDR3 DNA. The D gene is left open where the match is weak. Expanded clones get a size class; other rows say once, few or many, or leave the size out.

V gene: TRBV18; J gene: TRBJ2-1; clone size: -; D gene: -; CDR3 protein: CASSPPRVSEQFF; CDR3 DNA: TGTGCCAGCTCACCACCGCGAGTGTCTGAGCAGTTCTTC
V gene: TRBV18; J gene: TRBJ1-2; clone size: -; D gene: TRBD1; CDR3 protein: CASSGQAYGYTF; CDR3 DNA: TGTGCCAGCTCGGGACAGGCCTATGGCTACACCTTC
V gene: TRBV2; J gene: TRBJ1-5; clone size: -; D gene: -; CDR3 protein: CASSAAGGNQPQHF; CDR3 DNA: TGTGCCAGCAGTGCGGCAGGGGGCAATCAGCCCCAGCATTTT
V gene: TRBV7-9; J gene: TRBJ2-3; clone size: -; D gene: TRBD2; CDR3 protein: CASSLGLAASTDTQYF; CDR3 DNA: TGTGCCAGCAGCTTAGGCCTAGCGGCTAGCACAGATACGCAGTATTTT
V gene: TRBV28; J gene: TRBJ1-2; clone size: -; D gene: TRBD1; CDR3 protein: CASSLASQQGDYGYTF; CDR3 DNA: TGTGCCAGCAGTTTAGCCTCCCAGCAGGGGGACTATGGCTACACCTTC
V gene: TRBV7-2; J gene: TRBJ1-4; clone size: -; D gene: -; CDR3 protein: CASSLVAGPSEKLFF; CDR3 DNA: TGTGCCAGCAGCTTAGTTGCGGGGCCGTCCGAAAAACTGTTTTTT
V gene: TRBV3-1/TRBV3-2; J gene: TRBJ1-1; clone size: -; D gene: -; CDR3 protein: CASSLGGVTEAFF; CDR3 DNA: TGTGCCAGCAGCCTTGGGGGGGTCACTGAAGCTTTCTTT
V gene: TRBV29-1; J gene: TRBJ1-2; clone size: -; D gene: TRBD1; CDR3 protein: CSVDGTGGVGYTF; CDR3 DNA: TGCAGCGTCGACGGGACAGGGGGTGTCGGCTACACCTTC
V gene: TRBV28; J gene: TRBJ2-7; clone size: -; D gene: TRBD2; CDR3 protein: CASNPLGAGSGEQYF; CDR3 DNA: TGTGCCAGCAACCCTTTAGGAGCGGGAAGCGGTGAGCAGTACTTC
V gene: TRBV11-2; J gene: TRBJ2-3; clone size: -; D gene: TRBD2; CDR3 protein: CASSLVGRGGADTQYF; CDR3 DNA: TGTGCCAGCAGCTTAGTGGGGCGGGGGGGCGCAGATACGCAGTATTTT
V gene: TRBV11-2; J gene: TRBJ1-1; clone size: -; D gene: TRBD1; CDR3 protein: CASSAPGQEAFF; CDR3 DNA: TGTGCCAGCAGCGCCCCGGGACAGGAAGCTTTCTTT
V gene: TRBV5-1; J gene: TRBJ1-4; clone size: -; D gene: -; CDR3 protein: CASSLSQINEKLFF; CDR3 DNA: TGCGCCAGCAGCTTGAGCCAGATTAATGAAAAACTGTTTTTT
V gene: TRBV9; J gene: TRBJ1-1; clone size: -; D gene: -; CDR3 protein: CASSVGTMNTEAFF; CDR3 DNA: TGTGCCAGCAGCGTGGGAACCATGAACACTGAAGCTTTCTTT
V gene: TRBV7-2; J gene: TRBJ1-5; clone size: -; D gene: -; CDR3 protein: CASSLQGSNQPQHF; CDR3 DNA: TGTGCCAGCAGCTTACAGGGTTCTAATCAGCCCCAGCATTTT
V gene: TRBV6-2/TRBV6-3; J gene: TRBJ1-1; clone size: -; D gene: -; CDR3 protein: CASSSLSNTEAFF; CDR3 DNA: TGTGCCAGCAGTTCCTTATCGAACACTGAAGCTTTCTTT
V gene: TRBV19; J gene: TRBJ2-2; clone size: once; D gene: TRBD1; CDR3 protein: CASSTIRDRGRTTGELFF; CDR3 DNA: TGTGCCAGTAGTACCATCCGGGACAGGGGACGAACCACCGGGGAGCTGTTTTTT
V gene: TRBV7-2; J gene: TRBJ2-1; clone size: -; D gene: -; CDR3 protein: CASSPVGGRANEQFF; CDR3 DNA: TGTGCCAGCAGCCCCGTCGGGGGGCGGGCCAATGAGCAGTTCTTC
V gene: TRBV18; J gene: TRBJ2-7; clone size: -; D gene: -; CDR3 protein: CASSPLEYGYSYEQYF; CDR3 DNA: TGTGCCAGCTCACCCCTGGAATACGGATACTCCTACGAGCAGTACTTC
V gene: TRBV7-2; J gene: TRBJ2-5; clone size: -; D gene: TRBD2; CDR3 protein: CASSLAWTSGEETQYF; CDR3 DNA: TGTGCCAGCAGCTTAGCGTGGACTAGCGGGGAAGAGACCCAGTACTTC
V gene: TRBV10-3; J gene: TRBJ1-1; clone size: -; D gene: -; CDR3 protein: CAISGGLSTEAFF; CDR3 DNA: TGTGCCATCAGTGGGGGCCTTTCCACTGAAGCTTTCTTT
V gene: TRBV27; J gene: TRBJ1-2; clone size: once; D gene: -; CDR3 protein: CASSLSRAGGNYGYTF; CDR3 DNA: TGTGCCAGCAGTTTATCCCGGGCCGGCGGGAACTATGGCTACACCTTC
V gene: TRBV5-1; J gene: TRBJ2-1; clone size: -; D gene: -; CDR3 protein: CASSAGEYNEQFF; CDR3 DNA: TGCGCCAGCAGCGCAGGGGAGTACAATGAGCAGTTCTTC
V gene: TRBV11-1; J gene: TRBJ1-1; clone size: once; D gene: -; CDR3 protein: CASSLARNYLNTEAFF; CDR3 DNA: TGTGCCAGCAGCTTAGCGAGGAACTACCTGAACACTGAAGCTTTCTTT
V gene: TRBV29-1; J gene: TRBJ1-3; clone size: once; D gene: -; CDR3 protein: CSVAPTGPSGNTIYF; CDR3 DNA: TGCAGCGTTGCCCCGACAGGCCCCTCTGGAAACACCATATATTTT
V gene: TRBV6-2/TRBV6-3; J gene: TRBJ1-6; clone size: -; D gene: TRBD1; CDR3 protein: CASSLDRGVSPLHF; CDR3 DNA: TGTGCCAGCAGTTTGGACAGGGGGGTTTCACCCCTCCACTTT
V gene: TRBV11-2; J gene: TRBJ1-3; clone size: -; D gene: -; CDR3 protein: CASSQQGSSGNTIYF; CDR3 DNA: TGTGCCAGCAGTCAACAGGGCAGCTCTGGAAACACCATATATTTT
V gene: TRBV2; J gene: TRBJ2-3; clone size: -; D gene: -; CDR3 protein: CASSPLDLISSTDTQYF; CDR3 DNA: TGTGCCAGCAGTCCTCTTGACCTAATCTCCTCCACAGATACGCAGTATTTT
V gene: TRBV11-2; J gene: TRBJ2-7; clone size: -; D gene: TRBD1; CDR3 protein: CASRQTGGGEQYF; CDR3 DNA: TGTGCCAGCAGGCAAACAGGGGGTGGAGAGCAGTACTTC
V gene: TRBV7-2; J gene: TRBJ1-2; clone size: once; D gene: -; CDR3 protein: CASSTRSGLDGYTF; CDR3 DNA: TGTGCCAGCAGCACCCGGTCGGGACTGGACGGCTACACCTTC
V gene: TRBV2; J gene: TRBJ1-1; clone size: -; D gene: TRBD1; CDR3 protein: CASSIRDRGFTEAFF; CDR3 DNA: TGTGCCAGCAGCATCCGGGACAGGGGTTTCACAGAAGCTTTCTTT
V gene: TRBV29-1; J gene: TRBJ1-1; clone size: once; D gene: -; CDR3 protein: CSVARTNTEAFF; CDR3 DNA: TGCAGCGTTGCCAGAACGAACACTGAAGCTTTCTTT
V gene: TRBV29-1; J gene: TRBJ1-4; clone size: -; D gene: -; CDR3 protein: CSVLGGDTKGEKLFF; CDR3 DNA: TGCAGCGTTTTAGGGGGGGACACAAAAGGTGAAAAACTGTTTTTT
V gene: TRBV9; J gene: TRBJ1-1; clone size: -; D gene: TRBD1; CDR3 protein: CASRAGTGKAFF; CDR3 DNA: TGTGCCAGCAGGGCCGGGACAGGGAAAGCTTTCTTT
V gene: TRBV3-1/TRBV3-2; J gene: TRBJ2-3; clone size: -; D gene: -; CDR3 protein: CASSPSYGDTQYF; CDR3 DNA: TGTGCCAGCAGCCCCTCGTATGGAGATACGCAGTATTTT
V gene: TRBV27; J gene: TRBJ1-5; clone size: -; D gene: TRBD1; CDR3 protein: CASSWTGGSRNQPQHF; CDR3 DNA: TGTGCCAGCAGCTGGACAGGGGGCTCTAGGAATCAGCCCCAGCATTTT
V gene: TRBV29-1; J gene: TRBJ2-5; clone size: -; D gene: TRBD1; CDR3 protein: CSVVGTVQETQYF; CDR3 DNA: TGCAGCGTTGTGGGGACAGTTCAAGAGACCCAGTACTTC